This T cell receptor (beta chain) was sequenced in a study of blood T cell repertoires in COVID-19. Across the study: Acute-phase and convalescent COVID-19 samples originated in the United States, Italy and Spain. Sources were T cells, B-cell-depleted T cells, or PBMCs; the material itself was cDNA or gDNA.

Those enrolled in Seattle joined during active infection and were followed longitudinally afterward. Under the authors' procedure: Reference gene primer amplification yielded estimated nucleated cell counts. Sequencing was performed with immunoSEQ multiplex PCR; in TCRdb, only in-frame clones are kept and a portion is missing. D and trimming were read from the DNA, whereas the V and J calls and clone size are those reported in that table. The table records hundreds of thousands of clones, 89% of them present only once. The source of this sequence is a woman aged 25-40 years with COVID-19, enrolled during active disease. Sequencing used peripheral blood.

CDR3 DNA: TGTGCCAGCAGTTTTCGCAGGGGGGCCGGCTACACCTTC. It is translated as CASSFRRGAGYTF. The chain employs TRBV6-5 and TRBJ1-2; TRBD1 agrees at 7 bases. The CDR3 has 13 residues. The ends lost 4 bases at V and 8 bases at J; junction bases unmatched: 7. In germline, CDR1 is MNHEY, CDR2 SVGAGI.